Sequencing of this TCR beta chain was carried out in a study of response to subunit inactivated influenza vaccine. Study-level results: T cells newly recruited by each seasonal influenza vaccination are few, the authors suggested.

On this clonotype: The antigen remains undetermined.

TCRdb reanalysed the RT-PCR reads using MiXCR and keeps one entry per CDR3 protein. The sample yields roughly 650,000 distinct CDR3 sequences, about 14% seen once. CDR3 length equals 16 residues. J was trimmed by 0 bases and V by 4 bases; bases with no gene match: 6. Germline V lookup: CDR1 MGHDK, CDR2 SYGVNS. Source: PBMCs from blood, taken around 15 days before vaccination. The chain links TRBV25-1 to TRBJ2-1; 7 positions match TRBD1. The sequence was collected from a man aged 45-65 years who received an inactivated influenza vaccine. The CDR3 DNA reads TGTGCCAGCAGTGCGACGACAGGGAGCTCCTACAATGAGCAGTTCTTC. Protein product: CASSATTGSSYNEQFF.